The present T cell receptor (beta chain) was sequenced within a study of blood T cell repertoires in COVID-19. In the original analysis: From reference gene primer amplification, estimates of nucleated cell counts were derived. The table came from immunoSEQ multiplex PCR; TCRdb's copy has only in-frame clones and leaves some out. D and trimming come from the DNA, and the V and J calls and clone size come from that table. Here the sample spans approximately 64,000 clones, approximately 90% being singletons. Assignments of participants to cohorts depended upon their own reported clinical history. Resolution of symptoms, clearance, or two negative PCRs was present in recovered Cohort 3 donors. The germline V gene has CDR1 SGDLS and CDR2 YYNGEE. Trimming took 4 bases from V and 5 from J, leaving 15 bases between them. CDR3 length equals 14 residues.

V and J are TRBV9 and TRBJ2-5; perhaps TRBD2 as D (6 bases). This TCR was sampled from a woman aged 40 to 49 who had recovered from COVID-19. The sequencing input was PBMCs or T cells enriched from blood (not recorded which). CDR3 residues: CASSPWGSGETQYF. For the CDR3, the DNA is TGTGCCAGCAGCCCCTGGGGGAGCGGGGAGACCCAGTACTTC.